Reported below is one T cell receptor (beta chain). In the original processing: Using reference gene primer amplification, nucleated cell counts were estimated. Profiled with immunoSEQ multiplex PCR; TCRdb holds only in-frame clones, not every one. D and trimming come from the DNA, and the V and J calls and clone size come from that table. The data contain some 50,000 clones, 86% of them singletons. Germline loops: CDR1 MNHEY, CDR2 SVGAGI. Trimming left V 0 bases short and J 0 bases short, with 9 bases between. The CDR3 sequence is 16 residues long. These data originate in a study of blood T cell repertoires in COVID-19. The overall study: Researchers got acute and convalescent COVID-19 samples from the United States, Italy and Spain. PBMCs, B-cell-depleted T cells, or T cells were the source of the cDNA or gDNA that made up the material.

The clonotype originates from a human donor in a cohort sampled during active COVID-19. Sequenced: peripheral blood. This chain links TRBV6-5 with TRBJ1-3; unclear D gene. Here the CDR3 DNA reads TGTGCCAGCAGTTACTCTCAACAGACCTCTGGAAACACCATATATTTT. Translating gives CASSYSQQTSGNTIYF.